Each of the 23 T cell receptor beta chains below was sequenced from the same sample in a study of OX40 agonist ivuxolimab in advanced cancers. Some clones are missing from TCRdb's copy, which holds only in-frame ones; the method was immunoSEQ multiplex PCR. The sample consists of tens of thousands of clones, about 89% of them appearing once. Specimen: CD4+ or CD8+ T cells sorted from blood, collected in a trial of the OX40 agonist ivuxolimab. All receptors derive from an adult with an advanced solid tumor such as melanoma, head and neck, liver or kidney cancer.

A single count supports this clone. The chain carries TRBV2 and TRBJ1-3; D call uncertain. The V and J ends lost 8 bases and 0 bases respectively, with 14 bases between them. The CDR3 sequence is 15 residues long. Germline lookup yields CDR1 SNHLY and CDR2 FYNNEI. In nucleotides, the CDR3 is TGTGCCAGCGACTGGACGGTGCTCTCTGGAAACACCATATATTTT. It yields the protein CASDWTVLSGNTIYF.

DNA of the CDR3: TGTGCCAGCAGCTTTCTTGACAGGGAACTGTTTTTT. This codes for CASSFLDRELFF. The chain combines TRBV11-2 with TRBJ1-4; 7 bases agree with TRBD1. This CDR3 comprises 12 residues. V lost 3 bases, J lost 12 bases, and 4 bases stayed unmatched. Looked up from germline, CDR1 is SGHAT and CDR2 is FQNNGV.

This chain links TRBV19 with TRBJ1-3; D remains unclear. The V end lost 5 bases, the J end lost 8 bases, and 10 bases lay between the germline ends. The CDR3 loop spans 12 amino acids. Germline V gene sequence: CDR1 LNHDA, CDR2 SQIVND (reference sequence). The CDR3 reads CASSPSPYTIYF. CDR3 nucleotides: TGTGCCAGTAGTCCCTCTCCGTACACCATATATTTT.

The chain employs TRBV19 and TRBJ2-7; 8 bases agree with TRBD1. CDR1 LNHDA and CDR2 SQIVND come from the germline V gene (reference sequence). The CDR3 extends over 15 amino acids. The V gene end was trimmed by 5 bases and the J gene end by 2 bases; junction bases not matched to a gene: 8. DNA of the CDR3: TGTGCCAGTAGTCCCCGACCGACAGGGGCCTACGAGCAGTACTTC. Its protein product is CASSPRPTGAYEQYF. The entire variable domain, with the rest obtained from reference TRBV19 and TRBJ2-7, is as follows: DGGITQSPKYLFRKEGQNVTLSCEQNLNHDAMYWYRQDPGQGLRLIYYSQIVNDFQKGDIAEGYSVSREKKESFPLTVTSAQKNPTAFYLCASSPRPTGAYEQYFGPGTRLTVT.

The chain uses TRBV4-2 and TRBJ2-7; TRBD2 matches 12 bases. Germline CDR1 and CDR2: LGHNA and YNFKEQ. J gave up 2 bases and V 5 bases, and 4 bases lay outside the gene matches. This CDR3 comprises 15 residues. The CDR3 loop is CASSDRTSGAYEQYF. The DNA for the CDR3 is TGTGCCAGCAGCGATCGGACTAGCGGGGCCTACGAGCAGTACTTC.

The rearrangement joins TRBV27 to TRBJ1-5; 12 nucleotides align to TRBD1. Germline trimming cut 2 bases from V and 6 bases from J; bases unmatched to any gene: 5. Germline V lookup: CDR1 MNHEY, CDR2 SMNVEV (reference sequence). The CDR3 is made up of 16 amino acids. This CDR3 is CASSLRWDRGPQPQHF. The CDR3 DNA sequence: TGTGCCAGCAGTTTAAGGTGGGACAGGGGGCCTCAGCCCCAGCATTTT.

V is TRBV4-1 and J is TRBJ1-5; possible D gene TRBD1, 5 bases. Looked up from germline, CDR1 is MGHRA and CDR2 is YSYEKL. V dropped 3 bases and J dropped 7 bases, with 13 bases sitting between them. The CDR3 spans 14 residues. CDR3 sequence: CASSQFSRDQPQHF. CDR3 nucleotides: TGCGCCAGCAGCCAGTTTTCCCGGGACCAGCCCCAGCATTTT.

CDR3 DNA: TGTGCCAGCAGCTTTTGGTCAGGGAGTGGCGAGCAGTACTTC. It yields the protein CASSFWSGSGEQYF. The J gene is TRBJ2-7, the V gene TRBV5-6; the D call may be TRBD1 or TRBD2 (5 bases each). Germline V lookup: CDR1 SGHDT, CDR2 YYEEEE. V was clipped by 2 bases and J by 6 bases, with 15 bases between them. CDR3 length: 14 residues.

The rearrangement uses TRBV6-5 and TRBJ2-2; TRBD2 is a possible D gene (5 bases). This CDR3 has 14 residues. The V and J ends lost 2 bases and 1 base respectively, with 5 bases between them. Germline V lookup: CDR1 MNHEY, CDR2 SVGAGI. In nucleotides, the CDR3 is TGTGCCAGCAGTTACGGACTGAACACCGGGGAGCTGTTTTTT. Its translation: CASSYGLNTGELFF.

The chain employs TRBV7-3 and TRBJ1-1; D might be TRBD1 (5 bases). Between the trimmed V and J ends, which lost 5 bases and 5 bases, there was a span of 15 bases. Germline V gives CDR1 SGHTA, CDR2 FQGTGA. The CDR3 extends over 14 amino acids. DNA for the CDR3: TGTGCCAGCAGCCGCGGGCCCCAGGGAACTGAAGCTTTCTTT. Encoded protein: CASSRGPQGTEAFF.

The V call is TRBV6-1, the J call TRBJ1-1, with D possibly TRBD1 on 5 matching bases. Germline V gives CDR1 MNHNS, CDR2 SASEGT. V gave up 6 bases and J gave up 3 bases, with 17 bases separating them. The CDR3 contains 15 residues. CDR3 region: CASRYTRGTHTEAFF. The CDR3 bases are TGTGCCAGCAGATACACCCGGGGGACCCACACTGAAGCTTTCTTT.

The DNA for the CDR3 is TGTGCCAGCCGCGCCTCCCCGGGAGTCCAAGAGACCCAGTACTTC. Residues: CASRASPGVQETQYF. V gene TRBV13 combines with J gene TRBJ2-5, with D perhaps matching TRBD2 (6 bases). Trimming stripped 8 bases from V and 1 base from J, with 17 bases between. CDR3 length: 15 residues. Looked up from germline, CDR1 is PRHDT and CDR2 is FYEKMQ (reference sequence). The full variable domain, in which reference TRBV13 and TRBJ2-5 provide the parts outside the CDR3, is AAGVIQSPRHLIKEKRETATLKCYPIPRHDTVYWYQQGPGQDPQFLISFYEKMQSDKGSIPDRFSAQQFSDYHSELNMSSLELGDSALYFCASRASPGVQETQYFGPGTRLLVL.

This chain uses TRBV6-5 with TRBJ1-2; D remains ambiguous. CDR1 and CDR2 from the germline V gene are MNHEY and SVGAGI. The CDR3 sequence is 15 residues long. V was cut by 5 bases and J by 1 base, with 14 bases left in between. As DNA, the CDR3 is TGTGCCAGCAGTCCCTCTGATTGGGTTAACTATGGCTACACCTTC. It is translated as CASSPSDWVNYGYTF.

This sequence joins TRBV5-8 and TRBJ1-5; 8 positions match TRBD1. Per the germline V gene, CDR1 is SGHTS and CDR2 is YDEGEE. V was clipped by 5 bases and J by 3 bases; unmatched bases: 7. The CDR3 extends over 15 amino acids. CDR3: CASSDRGPPNQPQHF. CDR3 DNA sequence: TGTGCCAGCAGTGACAGGGGCCCTCCCAATCAGCCCCAGCATTTT.

V is TRBV2 and J is TRBJ2-7, with D possibly being TRBD1 (6 bases). V was shortened by 3 bases and J by 5 bases, with 11 bases between the two germline ends. Germline CDR1 SNHLY, CDR2 FYNNEI. The CDR3 has 13 residues. CDR3 protein: CASSDGDNDEQYF. CDR3 bases: TGTGCCAGCAGTGATGGGGACAACGACGAGCAGTACTTC.

The chain uses TRBV6-1 and TRBJ1-2; TRBD1 is a possible D gene (5 bases). This CDR3 spans 11 amino acids. V dropped 8 bases and J dropped 8 bases, with 12 bases sitting between them. Germline lookup yields CDR1 MNHNS and CDR2 SASEGT. The CDR3 nucleotides are TGTGCCAGCGGGGGGGGACCAGGCTACACCTTC. This sequence encodes CASGGGPGYTF.

J is TRBJ2-7 and V is TRBV28; 13 bases are a match to TRBD2. The CDR3 sequence is 18 residues long. Germline values: CDR1 MDHEN, CDR2 SYDVKM. J lost 2 bases, V lost 2 bases, and 9 bases had no gene match. CDR3 nucleotides: TGTGCCAGCAGTTTAACTACTAGCGGGGGGGCCGTGACCTACGAGCAGTACTTC. Amino acids: CASSLTTSGGAVTYEQYF.

The chain is built from TRBV5-5 and TRBJ2-7, with 7 bases matching TRBD1. V was pared by 2 bases and J by 1 base, with 6 bases of the junction left unmatched. Germline CDR1 and CDR2: SGHKS and YYEKEE (reference sequence). The CDR3 sequence is 15 residues long. In DNA, the CDR3 is TGTGCCAGCAGCTTTGGGACAGTCGTGTCCTACGAGCAGTACTTC. This encodes CASSFGTVVSYEQYF.

This clone was counted between two and nine times. The V call is TRBV9, the J call TRBJ2-5; 7 bases map to TRBD1. The CDR3 spans 19 residues. CDR1 is SGDLS, CDR2 YYNGEE, per germline. The V and J ends lost 0 bases and 2 bases, in that order; junction bases with no gene match: 16. CDR3 coding DNA: TGTGCCAGCAGCGTAGATACATTAGGGGGCAGGGGGTATCAAGAGACCCAGTACTTC. It yields the protein CASSVDTLGGRGYQETQYF. The full variable domain, rest sourced from reference TRBV9 and TRBJ2-5, is DSGVTQTPKHLITATGQRVTLRCSPRSGDLSVYWYQQSLDQGLQFLIQYYNGEERAKGNILERFSAQQFPDLHSELNLSSLELGDSALYFCASSVDTLGGRGYQETQYFGPGTRLLVL.

V gene TRBV27 combines with J gene TRBJ1-1, with unresolved D. V dropped 1 base and J dropped 1 base, with 4 bases sitting between them. From germline, CDR1 is MNHEY and CDR2 SMNVEV (reference sequence). The CDR3 covers 13 residues. This CDR3 reads CASSLFPNTEAFF. DNA of the CDR3: TGTGCCAGCAGTTTATTCCCGAACACTGAAGCTTTCTTT.

The V and J genes are TRBV15 and TRBJ2-3; 8 nucleotides line up with TRBD2. With 10 bases clipped from V and 4 bases from J, the junction kept 13 bases outside the gene matches. The length of the CDR3 is 15 residues. Germline CDR1 and CDR2: LNHNV and YYDKDF (reference sequence). The CDR3 protein is CAIQATAGGPDTQYF. The CDR3 DNA is TGTGCCATCCAGGCGACGGCGGGGGGCCCAGATACGCAGTATTTT. The entire variable domain, with the rest obtained from reference TRBV15 and TRBJ2-3, is as follows: DAMVIQNPRYQVTQFGKPVTLSCSQTLNHNVMYWYQQKSSQAPKLLFHYYDKDFNNEADTPDNFQSRRPNTSFCFLDIRSPGLGDTAMYLCAIQATAGGPDTQYFGPGTRLTVL.

This clone was picked up one time. The V and J genes are TRBV2 and TRBJ2-3; 12 bases match TRBD2. The CDR3 covers 16 residues. Germline V gene data show CDR1 as SNHLY and CDR2 as FYNNEI. Trimming removed 3 bases from V and 3 bases from J; junction bases left unmatched: 4. In nucleotides, the CDR3 is TGTGCCAGCAGTGATCCGACTAGCGGGGGAACAGATACGCAGTATTTT. This encodes CASSDPTSGGTDTQYF.

The V and J genes are TRBV6-5 and TRBJ2-7; D may be TRBD1 (6 bases). Deletions cut 0 bases from V and 2 bases from J, with 14 bases between. CDR1 is MNHEY and CDR2 is SVGAGI in the germline V gene. The CDR3 has 16 amino acids. The CDR3 here is CASSYSTGQQTYEQYF. The CDR3 nucleotides read TGTGCCAGCAGTTACTCGACCGGACAGCAGACCTACGAGCAGTACTTC.